This is a list of T cell receptor beta chains from one sample in a study of liver allograft versus peripheral blood T cells. TCRdb used MiXCR to reprocess the reads, holding one entry per CDR3 protein. The table shows roughly 4,000 distinct CDR3 sequences, with more than 14% occurring only once. The receptors were gathered from a human patient who had a liver transplant. Part of the T cell pool may stem from the graft donor. The CDR3 runs from the conserved cysteine through the conserved F or W. The order of the fields is J gene, D gene, V gene, clone size, CDR3 length, CDR3 protein, CDR3 DNA. A D gene is named only where the DNA matches it firmly. Some rows mark clone size as missing; the rest say once, few, many or name a class of expanded clone.

j_gene: TRBJ2-1; d_gene: NA; v_gene: TRBV10-2; abundance: few; len: 15; CDR3aa: CASSAGTGLYNEQFF; CDR3nt: TGCGCCAGCAGTGCCGGGACTGGATTATACAATGAGCAGTTCTTC
j_gene: TRBJ1-1; d_gene: NA; v_gene: TRBV19; abundance: medium-sized; len: 13; CDR3aa: CASTKSMNTEAFF; CDR3nt: TGTGCCAGTACCAAATCTATGAACACTGAAGCTTTCTTT
j_gene: TRBJ2-3; d_gene: NA; v_gene: TRBV19; abundance: medium-sized; len: 14; CDR3aa: CASRKGVGTDTQYF; CDR3nt: TGTGCCAGTAGGAAGGGAGTCGGCACAGATACGCAGTATTTT
j_gene: TRBJ2-1; d_gene: TRBD2; v_gene: TRBV20-1; abundance: medium-sized; len: 12; CDR3aa: CSASLLASEQFF; CDR3nt: TGCAGTGCTAGTTTACTAGCGAGCGAGCAGTTCTTC
j_gene: TRBJ1-4; d_gene: NA; v_gene: TRBV6-2/TRBV6-3; abundance: medium-sized; len: 14; CDR3aa: CASRDGDTNEKLFF; CDR3nt: TGTGCCAGCCGAGACGGAGACACTAATGAAAAACTGTTTTTT
j_gene: TRBJ2-7; d_gene: TRBD2; v_gene: TRBV6-5; abundance: medium-sized; len: 17; CDR3aa: CASSYSRTGGLWNEQYF; CDR3nt: TGTGCCAGCAGTTACTCGAGGACGGGGGGGCTCTGGAACGAGCAGTACTTC
j_gene: TRBJ2-1; d_gene: NA; v_gene: TRBV20-1; abundance: medium-sized; len: 17; CDR3aa: CSATGPNPRSSYNEQFF; CDR3nt: TGCAGTGCTACGGGCCCAAACCCAAGAAGCTCCTACAATGAGCAGTTCTTC
j_gene: TRBJ2-1; d_gene: TRBD2; v_gene: TRBV11-3; abundance: NA; len: 13; CDR3aa: CASSWTSNNEQFF; CDR3nt: TGTGCCAGCAGCTGGACTAGCAACAATGAGCAGTTCTTC
j_gene: TRBJ2-1; d_gene: NA; v_gene: TRBV6-5; abundance: medium-sized; len: 15; CDR3aa: CASSYSPTPINEQFF; CDR3nt: TGTGCCAGCAGTTACTCACCCACTCCAATCAATGAGCAGTTCTTC
j_gene: TRBJ1-5; d_gene: TRBD1; v_gene: TRBV18; abundance: medium-sized; len: 16; CDR3aa: CASSPGQGNSNQPQHF; CDR3nt: TGTGCCAGCTCACCGGGACAGGGGAATAGCAATCAGCCCCAGCATTTT
j_gene: TRBJ1-1; d_gene: NA; v_gene: TRBV19; abundance: medium-sized; len: 14; CDR3aa: CASSTGGSDTEAFF; CDR3nt: TGTGCCAGTAGTACAGGAGGGTCGGACACTGAAGCTTTCTTT
j_gene: TRBJ1-2; d_gene: NA; v_gene: TRBV11-1; abundance: medium-sized; len: 15; CDR3aa: CASSSMGEANYGYTF; CDR3nt: TGTGCCAGCAGCTCTATGGGTGAGGCTAACTATGGCTACACCTTC
j_gene: TRBJ2-3; d_gene: TRBD2; v_gene: TRBV6-6; abundance: medium-sized; len: 14; CDR3aa: CASRLAGDTDTQYF; CDR3nt: TGTGCCAGCAGACTAGCGGGTGACACAGATACGCAGTATTTT
j_gene: TRBJ1-2; d_gene: NA; v_gene: TRBV11-1; abundance: medium-sized; len: 12; CDR3aa: CASSKQGSGYTF; CDR3nt: TGTGCCAGCAGTAAACAGGGATCTGGCTACACCTTC
j_gene: TRBJ1-2; d_gene: NA; v_gene: TRBV6-5; abundance: medium-sized; len: 17; CDR3aa: CASSYVGSRGKNYGYTF; CDR3nt: TGTGCCAGCAGTTACGTGGGGTCGAGGGGGAAGAACTATGGCTACACCTTC
j_gene: TRBJ2-2; d_gene: NA; v_gene: TRBV6-1; abundance: medium-sized; len: 14; CDR3aa: CAAWGTQNTGELFF; CDR3nt: TGTGCCGCCTGGGGGACTCAGAACACCGGGGAGCTGTTTTTT
j_gene: TRBJ1-6; d_gene: NA; v_gene: TRBV30; abundance: few; len: 18; CDR3aa: CAWSSPFGGKGYNSPLHF; CDR3nt: TGTGCCTGGAGTTCACCCTTCGGGGGGAAGGGCTATAATTCACCCCTCCACTTT
j_gene: TRBJ2-7; d_gene: NA; v_gene: TRBV7-9; abundance: NA; len: 13; CDR3aa: CASSEGRAYEQYF; CDR3nt: TGTGCCAGCAGCGAGGGGCGGGCCTACGAGCAGTACTTC
j_gene: TRBJ2-7; d_gene: TRBD2; v_gene: TRBV28; abundance: medium-sized; len: 15; CDR3aa: CASAVPSGAPREQYF; CDR3nt: TGTGCCAGCGCCGTCCCCAGCGGGGCCCCACGGGAGCAGTACTTC
j_gene: TRBJ2-6; d_gene: NA; v_gene: TRBV6-1; abundance: NA; len: 14; CDR3aa: CASSAGSGANVLTF; CDR3nt: TGTGCCAGCAGTGCCGGCTCTGGGGCCAACGTCCTGACTTTC
j_gene: TRBJ2-7; d_gene: TRBD1; v_gene: TRBV19; abundance: few; len: 14; CDR3aa: CASSIRQGDYEQYF; CDR3nt: TGTGCCAGTAGTATAAGACAGGGAGACTACGAGCAGTACTTC
j_gene: TRBJ1-2; d_gene: NA; v_gene: TRBV7-9; abundance: medium-sized; len: 14; CDR3aa: CASSLDGKGSGYTF; CDR3nt: TGTGCCAGCAGCTTAGATGGCAAAGGCTCAGGCTACACCTTC
j_gene: TRBJ2-3; d_gene: TRBD2; v_gene: TRBV15; abundance: medium-sized; len: 15; CDR3aa: CATSQRGISTDTQYF; CDR3nt: TGTGCCACCTCCCAGCGGGGAATAAGCACAGATACGCAGTATTTT
j_gene: TRBJ1-1; d_gene: NA; v_gene: TRBV18; abundance: medium-sized; len: 15; CDR3aa: CASSPGTGMNTEAFF; CDR3nt: TGTGCCAGCTCACCAGGGACGGGTATGAACACTGAAGCTTTCTTT
j_gene: TRBJ1-1; d_gene: NA; v_gene: TRBV14; abundance: NA; len: 12; CDR3aa: CASSLAGLEAFF; CDR3nt: TGTGCCAGCAGCCTTGCAGGGTTGGAAGCTTTCTTT
j_gene: TRBJ1-3; d_gene: TRBD1; v_gene: TRBV6-5; abundance: medium-sized; len: 15; CDR3aa: CASSSQGNSGNTIYF; CDR3nt: TGTGCCAGCAGTTCACAGGGGAACTCTGGAAACACCATATATTTT
j_gene: TRBJ2-1; d_gene: TRBD2; v_gene: TRBV6-5; abundance: medium-sized; len: 15; CDR3aa: CASSYPGLAGVEQFF; CDR3nt: TGTGCCAGCAGTTACCCCGGACTAGCCGGCGTCGAGCAGTTCTTC
j_gene: TRBJ2-7; d_gene: NA; v_gene: TRBV6-1; abundance: medium-sized; len: 12; CDR3aa: CASSSARHEQYF; CDR3nt: TGTGCCAGCAGTTCGGCGCGGCACGAGCAGTACTTC
j_gene: TRBJ2-7; d_gene: TRBD2; v_gene: TRBV20-1; abundance: NA; len: 19; CDR3aa: CSARDLGIRLAGGPYEQNF; CDR3nt: TGCAGTGCTAGAGATCTGGGGATCAGACTAGCGGGAGGGCCCTACGAGCAGAACTTC
j_gene: TRBJ2-3; d_gene: TRBD2; v_gene: TRBV7-2; abundance: few; len: 15; CDR3aa: CASSRTSGSTDTQYF; CDR3nt: TGTGCCAGCAGCCGGACTAGCGGTAGCACAGATACGCAGTATTTT
j_gene: TRBJ2-1; d_gene: NA; v_gene: TRBV3-1; abundance: few; len: 12; CDR3aa: CASSQTANEQFF; CDR3nt: TGTGCCAGCAGCCAAACAGCCAATGAGCAGTTCTTC
j_gene: TRBJ2-1; d_gene: TRBD2; v_gene: TRBV7-9; abundance: medium-sized; len: 16; CDR3aa: CASSRLGLAGGQHQFF; CDR3nt: TGTGCCAGCAGCCGACTAGGACTAGCGGGAGGACAACACCAGTTCTTC
j_gene: TRBJ1-4; d_gene: NA; v_gene: TRBV20-1; abundance: medium-sized; len: 16; CDR3aa: CSARGQSSSTNEKLFF; CDR3nt: TGCAGTGCTAGAGGGCAGTCCTCTTCAACTAATGAAAAACTGTTTTTT
j_gene: TRBJ2-7; d_gene: NA; v_gene: TRBV5-5; abundance: few; len: 16; CDR3aa: CASSFFGGPYVYEQYF; CDR3nt: TGTGCCAGCAGCTTCTTTGGGGGCCCCTATGTCTACGAGCAGTACTTC
j_gene: TRBJ1-4; d_gene: NA; v_gene: TRBV20-1; abundance: medium-sized; len: 11; CDR3aa: CSARIGEKLFF; CDR3nt: TGCAGTGCACGAATCGGTGAAAAACTGTTTTTT
j_gene: TRBJ2-1; d_gene: TRBD2; v_gene: TRBV11-3; abundance: many; len: 16; CDR3aa: CASSLGLAFPYNEQFF; CDR3nt: TGTGCCAGCAGCCTGGGACTAGCGTTCCCCTACAATGAGCAGTTCTTC
j_gene: TRBJ2-1; d_gene: NA; v_gene: TRBV12-3/TRBV12-4; abundance: NA; len: 12; CDR3aa: CASSLERGGQFF; CDR3nt: TGTGCCAGCAGTTTAGAGCGAGGTGGGCAGTTCTTC
j_gene: TRBJ2-7; d_gene: NA; v_gene: TRBV7-9; abundance: medium-sized; len: 15; CDR3aa: CASSLAPQGSYEQYF; CDR3nt: TGTGCCAGCAGCTTAGCCCCACAGGGTTCCTACGAGCAGTACTTC
j_gene: TRBJ2-1; d_gene: NA; v_gene: TRBV6-5; abundance: medium-sized; len: 14; CDR3aa: CASSYRREGYEQFF; CDR3nt: TGTGCCAGCAGTTACAGGAGGGAAGGCTATGAGCAGTTCTTC
j_gene: TRBJ2-5; d_gene: NA; v_gene: TRBV6-5; abundance: medium-sized; len: 13; CDR3aa: CASSSGLPPTQYF; CDR3nt: TGTGCCAGCAGTTCCGGACTCCCCCCGACCCAGTACTTC
j_gene: TRBJ2-7; d_gene: TRBD2; v_gene: TRBV12-3/TRBV12-4; abundance: NA; len: 15; CDR3aa: CASSLSGSGDYEQYF; CDR3nt: TGTGCCAGCAGCCTATCTGGAAGCGGGGACTACGAGCAGTACTTC
j_gene: TRBJ1-5; d_gene: NA; v_gene: TRBV6-1; abundance: medium-sized; len: 14; CDR3aa: CATYLAQAAQPQHF; CDR3nt: TGTGCCACCTATCTGGCACAGGCGGCTCAGCCCCAGCATTTT
j_gene: TRBJ2-7; d_gene: NA; v_gene: TRBV20-1; abundance: medium-sized; len: 14; CDR3aa: CSLTILGRDYEQYF; CDR3nt: TGCAGCCTAACTATCCTCGGGAGAGATTACGAGCAGTACTTC
j_gene: TRBJ1-2; d_gene: TRBD1; v_gene: TRBV19; abundance: medium-sized; len: 15; CDR3aa: CASSTGQVKLYGYTF; CDR3nt: TGTGCCAGTAGTACCGGACAGGTAAAACTCTATGGCTACACCTTC
j_gene: TRBJ2-5; d_gene: TRBD2; v_gene: TRBV9; abundance: NA; len: 16; CDR3aa: CASSAEGLAGKETQYF; CDR3nt: TGTGCCAGCAGCGCGGAGGGACTAGCGGGGAAAGAGACCCAGTACTTC
j_gene: TRBJ1-2; d_gene: NA; v_gene: TRBV29-1; abundance: large; len: 14; CDR3aa: CSVPLTAPMFGYTF; CDR3nt: TGCAGCGTTCCATTGACAGCCCCTATGTTTGGCTACACCTTC
j_gene: TRBJ1-1; d_gene: TRBD1; v_gene: TRBV20-1; abundance: NA; len: 14; CDR3aa: CSARRIGQGTEAFF; CDR3nt: TGCAGTGCTAGACGAATCGGACAGGGCACTGAAGCTTTCTTT
j_gene: TRBJ2-7; d_gene: TRBD1; v_gene: TRBV7-9; abundance: few; len: 14; CDR3aa: CASSSGTGGYEQYF; CDR3nt: TGTGCCAGCAGCTCCGGGACAGGGGGCTACGAGCAGTACTTC
j_gene: TRBJ2-7; d_gene: TRBD1; v_gene: TRBV6-5; abundance: medium-sized; len: 14; CDR3aa: CASRPGQGRYEQYF; CDR3nt: TGTGCCAGCAGGCCAGGACAGGGGCGCTACGAGCAGTACTTC
j_gene: TRBJ2-7; d_gene: TRBD1; v_gene: TRBV19; abundance: medium-sized; len: 13; CDR3aa: CASSRGLPYEQYF; CDR3nt: TGTGCCAGCTCCAGGGGGCTACCCTACGAGCAGTACTTC
j_gene: TRBJ2-2; d_gene: TRBD2; v_gene: TRBV6-6; abundance: medium-sized; len: 18; CDR3aa: CASSYSLTSGSSPGELFF; CDR3nt: TGTGCCAGCAGTTATTCCCTTACTAGCGGGAGTTCCCCCGGGGAGCTGTTTTTT